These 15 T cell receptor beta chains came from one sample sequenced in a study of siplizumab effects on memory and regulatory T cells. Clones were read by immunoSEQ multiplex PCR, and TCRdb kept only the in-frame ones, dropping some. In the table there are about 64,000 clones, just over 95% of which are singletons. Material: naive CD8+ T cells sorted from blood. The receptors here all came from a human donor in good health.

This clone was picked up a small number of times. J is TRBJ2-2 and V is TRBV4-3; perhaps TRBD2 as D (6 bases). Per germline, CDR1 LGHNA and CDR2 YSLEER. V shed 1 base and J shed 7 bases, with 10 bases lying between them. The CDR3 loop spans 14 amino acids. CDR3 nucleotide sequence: TGCGCCAGCAGCCAAGGCGGGGCGGACGGGGAGCTGTTTTTT. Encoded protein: CASSQGGADGELFF.

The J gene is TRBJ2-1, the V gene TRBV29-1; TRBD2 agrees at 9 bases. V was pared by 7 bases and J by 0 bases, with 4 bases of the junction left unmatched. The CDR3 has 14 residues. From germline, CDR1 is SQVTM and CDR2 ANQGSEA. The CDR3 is CSETSGSSYNEQFF. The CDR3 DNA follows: TGCAGCGAGACTAGCGGTAGCTCCTACAATGAGCAGTTCTTC.

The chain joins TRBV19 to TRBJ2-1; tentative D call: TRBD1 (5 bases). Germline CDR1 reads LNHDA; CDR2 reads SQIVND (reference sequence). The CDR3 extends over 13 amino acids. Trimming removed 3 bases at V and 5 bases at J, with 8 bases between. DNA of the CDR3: TGTGCCAGTAGTATCCAGGGTGACAATGAGCAGTTCTTC. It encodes CASSIQGDNEQFF.

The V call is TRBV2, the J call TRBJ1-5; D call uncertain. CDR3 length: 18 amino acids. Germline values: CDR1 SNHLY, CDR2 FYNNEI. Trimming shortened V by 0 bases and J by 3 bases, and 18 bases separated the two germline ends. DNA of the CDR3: TGTGCCAGCAGTGAAGCGCAAAGGTTCGGAGGGCCCAATCAGCCCCAGCATTTT. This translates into CASSEAQRFGGPNQPQHF.

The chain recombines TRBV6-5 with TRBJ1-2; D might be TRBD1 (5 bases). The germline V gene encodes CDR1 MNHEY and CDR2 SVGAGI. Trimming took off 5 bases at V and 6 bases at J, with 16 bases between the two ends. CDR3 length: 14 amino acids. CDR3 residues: CASSEEGFQHGYTF. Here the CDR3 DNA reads TGTGCCAGCAGTGAAGAGGGGTTCCAGCATGGCTACACCTTC.

For the CDR3, the DNA is TGTGCCAGCAGCTTAGCGTTAAGCGGAGATACGCAGTATTTT. This codes for CASSLALSGDTQYF. The chain carries TRBV7-9 and TRBJ2-3, with D perhaps matching TRBD2 (5 bases). V was shortened by 0 bases and J by 5 bases, with 9 bases between the two germline ends. The CDR3 covers 14 residues. Germline V gene sequence: CDR1 SEHNR, CDR2 FQNEAQ (reference sequence).

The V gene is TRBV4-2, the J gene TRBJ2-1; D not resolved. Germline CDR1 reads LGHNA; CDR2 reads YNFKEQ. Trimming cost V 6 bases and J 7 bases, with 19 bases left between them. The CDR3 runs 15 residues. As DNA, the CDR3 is TGTGCCAGCAGACCAGGAATTAGCTCCAGTAATGAGCAGTTCTTC. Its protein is CASRPGISSSNEQFF.

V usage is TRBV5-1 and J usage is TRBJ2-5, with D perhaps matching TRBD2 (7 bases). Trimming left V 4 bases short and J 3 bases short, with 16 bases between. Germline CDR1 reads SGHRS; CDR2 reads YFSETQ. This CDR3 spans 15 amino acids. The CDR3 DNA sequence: TGCGCCAGCAGCCCCTGGCGGGGGCAAGAAGAGACCCAGTACTTC. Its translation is CASSPWRGQEETQYF.

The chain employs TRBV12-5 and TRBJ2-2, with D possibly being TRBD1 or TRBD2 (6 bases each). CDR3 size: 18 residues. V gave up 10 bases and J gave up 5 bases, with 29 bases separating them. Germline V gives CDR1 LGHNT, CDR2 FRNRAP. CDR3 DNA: TGTGCTACTTTGGAACAGGGATCCCTGCGGGGCTCAACCGGGGAGCTGTTTTTT. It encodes CATLEQGSLRGSTGELFF.

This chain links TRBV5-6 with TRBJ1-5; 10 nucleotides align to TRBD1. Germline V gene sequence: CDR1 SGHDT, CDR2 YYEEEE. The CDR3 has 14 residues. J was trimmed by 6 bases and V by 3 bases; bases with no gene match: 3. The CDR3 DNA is TGTGCCAGCAGCTCAGGACAGGGGGGTCAGCCCCAGCATTTT. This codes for CASSSGQGGQPQHF.

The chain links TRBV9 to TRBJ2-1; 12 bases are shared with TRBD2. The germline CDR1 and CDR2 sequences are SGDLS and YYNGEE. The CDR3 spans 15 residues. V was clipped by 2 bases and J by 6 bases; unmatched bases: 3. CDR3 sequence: CASSVGTSGRNEQFF. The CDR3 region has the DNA TGTGCCAGCAGCGTCGGGACTAGCGGGCGCAATGAGCAGTTCTTC.

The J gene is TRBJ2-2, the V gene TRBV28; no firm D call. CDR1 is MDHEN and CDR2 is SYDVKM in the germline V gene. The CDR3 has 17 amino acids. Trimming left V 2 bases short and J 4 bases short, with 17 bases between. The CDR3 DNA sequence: TGTGCCAGCAGTTTACTTCACCCGGCGCGCAGCACCGGGGAGCTGTTTTTT. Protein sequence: CASSLLHPARSTGELFF.

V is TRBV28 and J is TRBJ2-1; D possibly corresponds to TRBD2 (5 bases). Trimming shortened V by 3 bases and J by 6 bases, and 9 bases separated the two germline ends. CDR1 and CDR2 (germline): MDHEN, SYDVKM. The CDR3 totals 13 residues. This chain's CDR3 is CASSFSGVNEQFF. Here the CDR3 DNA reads TGTGCCAGCAGTTTTTCCGGGGTCAATGAGCAGTTCTTC.

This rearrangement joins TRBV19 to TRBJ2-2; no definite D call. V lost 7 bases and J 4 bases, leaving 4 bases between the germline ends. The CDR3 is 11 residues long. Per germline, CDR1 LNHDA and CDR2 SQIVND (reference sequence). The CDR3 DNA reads TGTGCCAGTACGAGCACCGGGGAGCTGTTTTTT. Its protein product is CASTSTGELFF.

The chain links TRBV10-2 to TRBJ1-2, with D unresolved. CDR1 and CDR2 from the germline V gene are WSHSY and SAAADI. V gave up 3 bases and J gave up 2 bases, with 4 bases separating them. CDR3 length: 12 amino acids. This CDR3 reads CASSDSNYGYTF. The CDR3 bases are TGCGCCAGCAGTGACAGCAACTATGGCTACACCTTC.